The clone carrying this T cell receptor (beta chain) was detected a few times. These data come from a study of PD-1 blockade in classical Hodgkin lymphoma. Brentuximab vedotin exposure varied, and every patient relapsed after autologous stem cell transplantation. Germline assignment: CDR1 SEHNR and CDR2 FQNEAQ (reference sequence). This CDR3 is 15 amino acids long. V shed 2 bases and J shed 1 base, with 11 bases lying between them. Sequencing used immunoSEQ multiplex PCR; TCRdb keeps in-frame clones, though not all of them. The repertoire has about 61,000 clones, over 75% of them found once; the top ten carry approximately 15%.

The sample in question was peripheral blood mononuclear cells (PBMCs), obtained at baseline. The chain uses TRBV7-9 and TRBJ1-1; a weak D match, TRBD1 (6 bases). The source of this sequence is a human donor with classical Hodgkin lymphoma. The CDR3 spells CASSLSRGANTEAFF. DNA of the CDR3: TGTGCCAGCAGCTTATCTCGGGGGGCGAACACTGAAGCTTTCTTT.